Reported below is one TCR beta chain. The target antigen is unknown. This entry comes from a study of cytomegalovirus exposure and HLA in healthy donors. Study results and caveats: A later analysis, which compared TCR beta chains of equal frequency, found the HLA-associated ones more clonally expanded. The authors considered a cluster of highly shared sequence variants likely to be a sequencing artifact. TCR beta chain V- and J-gene trimming was linked, in a later analysis, to a missense variant in DCLRE1C.

The PCR used 60 Vbeta and 13 Jbeta primers. TCRdb keeps only in-frame clones here, not all; method: immunoSEQ multiplex PCR. Seen here are over 75,000 clones, roughly two thirds observed once, and the top ten hold 2% to 2.5%. Trimming shortened V by 3 bases and J by 6 bases, and 27 bases separated the two germline ends. This CDR3 comprises 19 residues. The germline gives CDR1 GTSNPN, CDR2 SVGIG (reference sequence). The chain has TRBV30 and TRBJ1-6; a possible D gene is TRBD1 (6 bases). This sequence was found in a human donor in good health. Source material: PBMCs. CDR3 sequence reads: CAWSGIRDNHSKSNSPLHF. In nucleotides, the CDR3 is TGTGCCTGGAGCGGGATCCGGGACAACCACTCGAAAAGTAATTCACCCCTCCACTTT.